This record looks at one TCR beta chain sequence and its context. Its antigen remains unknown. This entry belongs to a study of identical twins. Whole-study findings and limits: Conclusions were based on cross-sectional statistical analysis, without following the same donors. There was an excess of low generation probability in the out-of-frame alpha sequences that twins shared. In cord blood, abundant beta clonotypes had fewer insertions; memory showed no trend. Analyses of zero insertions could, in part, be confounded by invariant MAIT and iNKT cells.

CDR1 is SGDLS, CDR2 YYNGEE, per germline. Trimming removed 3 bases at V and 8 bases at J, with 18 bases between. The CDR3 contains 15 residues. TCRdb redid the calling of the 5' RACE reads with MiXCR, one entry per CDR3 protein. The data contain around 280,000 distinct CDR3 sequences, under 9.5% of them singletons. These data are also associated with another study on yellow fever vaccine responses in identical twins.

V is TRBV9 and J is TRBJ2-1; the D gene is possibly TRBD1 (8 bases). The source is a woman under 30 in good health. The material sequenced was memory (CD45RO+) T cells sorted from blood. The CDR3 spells CASSASQGGVDEQFF. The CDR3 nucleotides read TGTGCCAGCAGCGCCTCACAGGGGGGGGTGGATGAGCAGTTCTTC.